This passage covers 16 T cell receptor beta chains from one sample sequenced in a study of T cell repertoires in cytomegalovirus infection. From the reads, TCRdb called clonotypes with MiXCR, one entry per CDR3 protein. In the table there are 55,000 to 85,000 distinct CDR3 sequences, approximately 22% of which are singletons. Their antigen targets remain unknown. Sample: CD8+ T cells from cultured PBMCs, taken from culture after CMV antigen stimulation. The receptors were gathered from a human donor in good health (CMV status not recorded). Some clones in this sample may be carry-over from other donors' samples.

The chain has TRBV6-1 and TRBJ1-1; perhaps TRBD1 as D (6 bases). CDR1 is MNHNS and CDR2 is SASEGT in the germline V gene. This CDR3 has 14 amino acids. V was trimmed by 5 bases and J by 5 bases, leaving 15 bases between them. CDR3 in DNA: TGTGCCAGCAGTAGGGGGGGGCGAGGGACTGAAGCTTTCTTT. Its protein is CASSRGGRGTEAFF.

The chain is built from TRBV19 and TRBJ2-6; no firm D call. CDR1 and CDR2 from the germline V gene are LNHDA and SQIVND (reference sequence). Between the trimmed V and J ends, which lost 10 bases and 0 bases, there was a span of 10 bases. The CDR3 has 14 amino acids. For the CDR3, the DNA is TGTGCCACCCCTTCCGACTCTGGGGCCAACGTCCTGACTTTC. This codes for CATPSDSGANVLTF.

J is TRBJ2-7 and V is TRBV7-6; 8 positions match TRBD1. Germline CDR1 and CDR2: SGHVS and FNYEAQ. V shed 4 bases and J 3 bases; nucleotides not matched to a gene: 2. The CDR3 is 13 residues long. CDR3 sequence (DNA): TGTGCCAGCAGCTCCGACAGGGGCTACGAGCAGTACTTC. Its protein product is CASSSDRGYEQYF.

CDR3 nucleotide sequence: TGTGCCAGCAGTTACCTCGAGATGGGGGCCCTAGAGGGTTCTGAGCAGTACTTC. This translates into CASSYLEMGALEGSEQYF. The V call is TRBV7-8, the J call TRBJ2-7, with D maybe TRBD1 (6 bases). The CDR3 totals 18 residues. Germline assignment: CDR1 SGHVS and CDR2 FQNEAQ. The V and J ends lost 6 bases and 7 bases respectively, with 31 bases between them.

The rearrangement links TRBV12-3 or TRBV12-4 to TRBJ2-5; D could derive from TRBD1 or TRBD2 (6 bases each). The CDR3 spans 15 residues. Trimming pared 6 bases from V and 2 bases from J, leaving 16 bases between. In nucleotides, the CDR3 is TGTGCCAGCAGCCTTACGGGGGCCGCTCAAGAGACCCAGTACTTC. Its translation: CASSLTGAAQETQYF.

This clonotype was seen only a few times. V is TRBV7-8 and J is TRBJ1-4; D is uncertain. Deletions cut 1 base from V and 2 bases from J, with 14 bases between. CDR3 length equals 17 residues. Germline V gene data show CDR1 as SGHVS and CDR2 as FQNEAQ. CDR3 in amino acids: CASSLVLTGRTNEKLFF. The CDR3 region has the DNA TGTGCCAGCAGCTTAGTTCTGACCGGCCGCACTAATGAAAAACTGTTTTTT.

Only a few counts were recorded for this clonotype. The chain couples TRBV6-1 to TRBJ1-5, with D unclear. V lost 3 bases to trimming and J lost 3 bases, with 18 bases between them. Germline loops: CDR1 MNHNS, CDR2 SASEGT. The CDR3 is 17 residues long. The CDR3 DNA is TGTGCCAGCAGTGACCCCTCCTTCATGCTTCCCAATCAGCCCCAGCATTTT. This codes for CASSDPSFMLPNQPQHF.

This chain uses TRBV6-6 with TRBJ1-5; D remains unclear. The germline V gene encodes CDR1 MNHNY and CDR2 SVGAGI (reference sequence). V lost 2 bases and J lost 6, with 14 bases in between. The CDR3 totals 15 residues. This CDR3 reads CASSYGDIARQPQHF. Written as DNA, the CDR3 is TGTGCCAGCAGTTACGGGGATATAGCTCGTCAGCCCCAGCATTTT.

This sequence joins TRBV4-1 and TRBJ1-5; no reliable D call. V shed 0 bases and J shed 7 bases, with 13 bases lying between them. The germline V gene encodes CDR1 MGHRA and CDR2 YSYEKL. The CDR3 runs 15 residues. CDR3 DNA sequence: TGCGCCAGCAGCCAAGAATCTGGGTATGCCCAGCCCCAGCATTTT. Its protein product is CASSQESGYAQPQHF.

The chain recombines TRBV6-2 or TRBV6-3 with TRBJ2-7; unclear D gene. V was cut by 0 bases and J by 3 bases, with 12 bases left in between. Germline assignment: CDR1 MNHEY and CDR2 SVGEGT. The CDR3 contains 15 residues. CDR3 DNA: TGTGCCAGCAGTTACTCGATTGGCTTGGACTACGAGCAGTACTTC. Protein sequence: CASSYSIGLDYEQYF.

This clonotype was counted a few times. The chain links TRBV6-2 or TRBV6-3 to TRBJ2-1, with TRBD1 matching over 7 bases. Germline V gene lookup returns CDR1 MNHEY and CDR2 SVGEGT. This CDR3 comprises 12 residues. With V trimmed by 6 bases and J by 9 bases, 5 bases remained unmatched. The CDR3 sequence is CASSPDRAEQFF. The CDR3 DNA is TGTGCCAGCAGCCCTGACAGGGCTGAGCAGTTCTTC.

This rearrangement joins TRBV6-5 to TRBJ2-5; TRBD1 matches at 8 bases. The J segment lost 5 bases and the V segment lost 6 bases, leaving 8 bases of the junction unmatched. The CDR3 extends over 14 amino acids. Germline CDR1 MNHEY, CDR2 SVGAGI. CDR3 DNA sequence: TGTGCCAGCAGCTGGGGGACAGGTACCGAGACCCAGTACTTC. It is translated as CASSWGTGTETQYF.

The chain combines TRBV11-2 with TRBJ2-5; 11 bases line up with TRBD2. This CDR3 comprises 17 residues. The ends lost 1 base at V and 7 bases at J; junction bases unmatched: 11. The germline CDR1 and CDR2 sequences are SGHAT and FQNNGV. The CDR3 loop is CASSLGELAGVLSTQYF. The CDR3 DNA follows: TGTGCCAGCAGCTTAGGGGAACTAGCGGGGGTCCTATCGACCCAGTACTTC.

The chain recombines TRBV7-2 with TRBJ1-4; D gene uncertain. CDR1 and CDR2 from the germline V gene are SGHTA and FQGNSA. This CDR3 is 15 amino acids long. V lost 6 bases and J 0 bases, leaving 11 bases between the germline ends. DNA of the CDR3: TGTGCCAGCAGTCGGAACCGAGCAACTAATGAAAAACTGTTTTTT. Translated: CASSRNRATNEKLFF.

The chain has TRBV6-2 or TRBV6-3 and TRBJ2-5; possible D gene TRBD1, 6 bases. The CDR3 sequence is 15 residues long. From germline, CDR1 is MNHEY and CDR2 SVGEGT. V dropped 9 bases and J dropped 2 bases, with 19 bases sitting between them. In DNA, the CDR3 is TGTGCCAGTATACAGGGAACCATATCACAAGAGACCCAGTACTTC. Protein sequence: CASIQGTISQETQYF.

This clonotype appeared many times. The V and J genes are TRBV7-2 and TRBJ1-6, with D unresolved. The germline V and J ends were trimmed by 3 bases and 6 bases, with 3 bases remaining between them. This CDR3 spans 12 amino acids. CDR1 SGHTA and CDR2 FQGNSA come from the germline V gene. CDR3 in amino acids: CASSLGNSPLHF. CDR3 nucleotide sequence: TGTGCCAGCAGCTTGGGTAATTCACCCCTCCACTTT.